This TCR beta chain was recovered during a study of blood T cells in healthy people across ages. Study-level findings and limits: In long-lived donors, naive CD4+ cell counts and diversity exceeded those of aged donors.

The CDR3 has 18 amino acids. J was trimmed by 6 bases and V by 7 bases; bases with no gene match: 19. Germline CDR1 and CDR2: MNHNS and SASEGT. Next came a second PCR, run for about 7 to 12 cycles, which used a sample-barcoded 5' primer along with a J-beta primer mix. TCRdb passed the 5' RACE reads through MiXCR, listing each CDR3 protein once. This repertoire shows about 380,000 distinct CDR3 sequences, about 55% found once; its top ten account for roughly 51%. A note on this clonotype: The antigen is undetermined.

Sequencing was performed on blood. This chain joins TRBV6-1 and TRBJ2-1; 9 nucleotides match TRBD2. The receptor was derived from a man aged 60-69 years in good health. The CDR3 bases are TGTGCCAGCATCCGATGGGAGGGAGCGACTAGCGGACGCAATGAGCAGTTCTTC. It is translated as CASIRWEGATSGRNEQFF.